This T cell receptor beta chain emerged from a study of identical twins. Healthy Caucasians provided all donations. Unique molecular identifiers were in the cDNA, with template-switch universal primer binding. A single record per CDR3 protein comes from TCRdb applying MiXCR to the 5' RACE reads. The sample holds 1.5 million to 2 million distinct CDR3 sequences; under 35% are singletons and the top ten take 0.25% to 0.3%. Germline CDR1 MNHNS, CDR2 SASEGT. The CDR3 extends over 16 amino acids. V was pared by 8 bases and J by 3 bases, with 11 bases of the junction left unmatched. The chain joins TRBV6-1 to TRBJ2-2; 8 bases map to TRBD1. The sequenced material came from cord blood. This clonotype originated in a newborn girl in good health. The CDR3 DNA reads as TGTGCCAGCCCCCCCCCGGACAGGGTGCACACCGGGGAGCTGTTTTTT. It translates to CASPPPDRVHTGELFF.